The clone carrying this TCR beta chain was detected ten times or more. This entry is derived from a study of T-cell reconstitution after alpha-beta-depleted transplantation in children. During its preparation, the TCRbeta library received unique molecular identifiers. One entry per CDR3 protein results from TCRdb running MiXCR on the PCR reads. The repertoire holds hundreds of thousands of distinct CDR3 sequences, with 15% to 20% as singletons. The material was PBMCs from the stem cell graft donor, obtained from the stem cell graft. The TCR sequence derives from a human donor who donated a stem cell graft to a child with acute myeloid leukemia.

CDR3 amino acids: CSGGDYKNIQYF. The CDR3 DNA reads TGCAGTGGCGGGGACTATAAAAACATTCAGTACTTC. The chain employs TRBV20-1 and TRBJ2-4; 7 bases line up with TRBD2. In germline, CDR1 is DFQATT, CDR2 SNEGSKA (reference sequence). The CDR3 covers 12 residues. Losses at the gene ends were 7 bases for V and 4 bases for J; bases not matched to a gene: 4.